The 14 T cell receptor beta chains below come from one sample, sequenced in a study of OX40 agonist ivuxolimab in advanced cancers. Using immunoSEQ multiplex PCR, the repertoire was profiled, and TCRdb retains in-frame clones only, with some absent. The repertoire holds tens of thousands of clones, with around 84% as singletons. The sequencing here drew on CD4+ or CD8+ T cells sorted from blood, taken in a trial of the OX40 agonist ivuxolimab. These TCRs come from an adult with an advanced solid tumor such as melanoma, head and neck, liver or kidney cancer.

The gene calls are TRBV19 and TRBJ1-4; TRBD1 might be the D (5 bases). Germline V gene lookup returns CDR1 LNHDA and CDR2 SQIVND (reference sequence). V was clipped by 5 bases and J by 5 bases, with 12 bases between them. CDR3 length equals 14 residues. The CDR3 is CASSFRDGNEKLFF. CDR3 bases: TGTGCCAGTAGTTTCCGGGACGGAAATGAAAAACTGTTTTTT. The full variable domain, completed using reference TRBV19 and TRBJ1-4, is DGGITQSPKYLFRKEGQNVTLSCEQNLNHDAMYWYRQDPGQGLRLIYYSQIVNDFQKGDIAEGYSVSREKKESFPLTVTSAQKNPTAFYLCASSFRDGNEKLFFGSGTQLSVL.

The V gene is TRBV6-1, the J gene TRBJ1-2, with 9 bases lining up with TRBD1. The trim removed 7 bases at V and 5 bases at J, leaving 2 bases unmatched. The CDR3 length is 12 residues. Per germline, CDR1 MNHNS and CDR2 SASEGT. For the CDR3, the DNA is TGTGCCAGCACCGGACAGGGGTATGGCTACACCTTC. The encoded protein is CASTGQGYGYTF.

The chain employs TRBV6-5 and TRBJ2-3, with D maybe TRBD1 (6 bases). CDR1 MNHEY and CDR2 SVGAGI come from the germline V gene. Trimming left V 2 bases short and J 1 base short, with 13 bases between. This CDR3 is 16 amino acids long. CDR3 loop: CASSYTKGVGTDTQYF. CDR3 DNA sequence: TGTGCCAGCAGTTACACTAAGGGGGTCGGCACAGATACGCAGTATTTT.

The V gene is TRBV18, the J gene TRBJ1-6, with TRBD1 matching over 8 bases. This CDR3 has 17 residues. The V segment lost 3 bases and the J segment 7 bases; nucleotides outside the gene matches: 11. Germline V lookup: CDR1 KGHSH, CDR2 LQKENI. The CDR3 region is CASSPIQGAGVNSPLHF. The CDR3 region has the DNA TGTGCCAGCTCACCCATTCAGGGGGCAGGGGTCAATTCACCCCTCCACTTT.

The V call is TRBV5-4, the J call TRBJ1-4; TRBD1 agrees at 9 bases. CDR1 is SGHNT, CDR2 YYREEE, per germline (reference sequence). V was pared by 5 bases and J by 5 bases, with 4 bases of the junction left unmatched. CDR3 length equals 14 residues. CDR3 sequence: CASRADRGNEKLFF. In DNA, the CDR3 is TGTGCCAGCAGGGCGGACAGGGGAAATGAAAAACTGTTTTTT.

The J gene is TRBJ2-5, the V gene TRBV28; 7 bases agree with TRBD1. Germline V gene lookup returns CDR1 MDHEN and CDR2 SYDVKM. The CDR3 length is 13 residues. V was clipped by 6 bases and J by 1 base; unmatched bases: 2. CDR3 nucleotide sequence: TGTGCCAGCAGCGGGACAGTCCAAGAGACCCAGTACTTC. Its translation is CASSGTVQETQYF.

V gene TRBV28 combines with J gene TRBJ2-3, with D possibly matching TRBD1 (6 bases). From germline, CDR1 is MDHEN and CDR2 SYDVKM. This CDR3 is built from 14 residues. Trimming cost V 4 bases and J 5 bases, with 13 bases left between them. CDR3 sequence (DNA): TGTGCCAGCAGTTCCACCTACAGGGAAGATACGCAGTATTTT. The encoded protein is CASSSTYREDTQYF.

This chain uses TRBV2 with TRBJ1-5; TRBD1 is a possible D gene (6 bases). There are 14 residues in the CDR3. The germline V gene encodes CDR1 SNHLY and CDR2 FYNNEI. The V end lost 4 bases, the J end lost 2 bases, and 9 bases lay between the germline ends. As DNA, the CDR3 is TGTGCCAGCAGTGGCCGACAGGGCAATCAGCCCCAGCATTTT. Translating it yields CASSGRQGNQPQHF.

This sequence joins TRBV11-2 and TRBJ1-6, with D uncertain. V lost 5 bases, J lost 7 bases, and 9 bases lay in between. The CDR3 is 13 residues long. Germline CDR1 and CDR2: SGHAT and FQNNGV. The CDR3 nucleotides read TGTGCCAGCAGCCGCGGGAACAATTCACCCCTCCACTTT. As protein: CASSRGNNSPLHF.

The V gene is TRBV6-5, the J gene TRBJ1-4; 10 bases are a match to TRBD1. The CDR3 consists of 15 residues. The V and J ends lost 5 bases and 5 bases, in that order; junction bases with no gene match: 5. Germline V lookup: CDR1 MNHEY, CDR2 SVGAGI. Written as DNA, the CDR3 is TGTGCCAGCAGTGGAGTGGGACAGGGGAATGAAAAACTGTTTTTT. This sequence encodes CASSGVGQGNEKLFF.

CDR3 bases: TGTGCCTGGAGTGTAATACGGGGTGTCGGGGAGCTGTTTTTT. This codes for CAWSVIRGVGELFF. The J gene is TRBJ2-2, the V gene TRBV30; tentative D call: TRBD2 (5 bases). The CDR3 is 14 amino acids. Trimming stripped 0 bases from V and 7 bases from J, with 12 bases between. Looked up from germline, CDR1 is GTSNPN and CDR2 is SVGIG (reference sequence).

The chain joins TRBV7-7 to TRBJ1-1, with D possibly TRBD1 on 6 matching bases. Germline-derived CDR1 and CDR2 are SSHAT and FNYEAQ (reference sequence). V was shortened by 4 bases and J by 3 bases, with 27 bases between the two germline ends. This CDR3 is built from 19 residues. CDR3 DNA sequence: TGTGCCAGCAGCTACCTACCCACAGGGTTCACCCTTCTGGACACTGAAGCTTTCTTT. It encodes CASSYLPTGFTLLDTEAFF.

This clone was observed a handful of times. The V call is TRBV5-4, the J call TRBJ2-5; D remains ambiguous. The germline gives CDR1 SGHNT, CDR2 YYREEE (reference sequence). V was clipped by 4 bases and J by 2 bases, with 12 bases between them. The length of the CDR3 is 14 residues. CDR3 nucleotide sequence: TGTGCCAGCAGCCAAAACAGTAAACAAGAGACCCAGTACTTC. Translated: CASSQNSKQETQYF.

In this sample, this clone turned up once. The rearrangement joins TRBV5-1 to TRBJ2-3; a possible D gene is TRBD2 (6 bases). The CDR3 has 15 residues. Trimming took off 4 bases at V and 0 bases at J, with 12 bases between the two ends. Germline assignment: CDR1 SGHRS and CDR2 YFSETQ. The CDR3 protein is CASSPSLASTDTQYF. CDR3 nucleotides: TGCGCCAGCAGCCCCTCCCTAGCGAGCACAGATACGCAGTATTTT.